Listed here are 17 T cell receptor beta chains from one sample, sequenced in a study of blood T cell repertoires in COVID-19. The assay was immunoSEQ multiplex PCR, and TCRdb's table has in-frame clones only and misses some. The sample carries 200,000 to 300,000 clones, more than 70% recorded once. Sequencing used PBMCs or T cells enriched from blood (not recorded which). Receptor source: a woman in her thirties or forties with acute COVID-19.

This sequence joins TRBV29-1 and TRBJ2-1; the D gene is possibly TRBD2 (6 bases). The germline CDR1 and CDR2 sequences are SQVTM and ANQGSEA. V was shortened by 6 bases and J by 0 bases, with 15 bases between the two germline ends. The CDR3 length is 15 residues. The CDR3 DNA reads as TGCAGCGTCCGCGGGGACGTTAGCTCCTACAATGAGCAGTTCTTC. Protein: CSVRGDVSSYNEQFF.

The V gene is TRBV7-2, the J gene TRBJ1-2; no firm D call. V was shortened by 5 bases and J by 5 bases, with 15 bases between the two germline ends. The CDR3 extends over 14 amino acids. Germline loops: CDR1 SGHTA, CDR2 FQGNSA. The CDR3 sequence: CASSAPAERYGYTF. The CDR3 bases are TGTGCCAGCAGCGCTCCGGCAGAGCGATATGGCTACACCTTC.

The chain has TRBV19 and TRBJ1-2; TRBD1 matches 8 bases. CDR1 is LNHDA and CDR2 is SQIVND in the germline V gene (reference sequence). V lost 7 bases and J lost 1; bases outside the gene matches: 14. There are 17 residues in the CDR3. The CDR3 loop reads CASTLGQGANLNYGYTF. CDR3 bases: TGTGCCAGTACCCTCGGTCAGGGGGCTAATCTTAACTATGGCTACACCTTC.

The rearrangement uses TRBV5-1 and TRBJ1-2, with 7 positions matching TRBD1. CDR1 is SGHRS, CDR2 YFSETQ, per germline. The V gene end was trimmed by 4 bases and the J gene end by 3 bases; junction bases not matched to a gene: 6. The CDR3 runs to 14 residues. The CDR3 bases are TGCGCCAGCAGCGAGACAGGGAACGACTATGGCTACACCTTC. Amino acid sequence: CASSETGNDYGYTF.

CDR3 in amino acids: CASGRGDYYGYTF. The DNA for the CDR3 is TGTGCTAGTGGGCGGGGGGACTACTATGGCTACACCTTC. V usage is TRBV12-5 and J usage is TRBJ1-2, with TRBD1 as a possible D gene (5 bases). The germline V and J ends were trimmed by 6 bases and 3 bases, with 11 bases remaining between them. CDR1 and CDR2 from the germline V gene are LGHNT and FRNRAP. This CDR3 comprises 13 residues.

CDR3 amino acids: CASSLGTGGWANEQFF. CDR3 DNA: TGTGCCAGCAGCTTAGGTACGGGAGGCTGGGCCAATGAGCAGTTCTTC. The rearrangement joins TRBV11-3 to TRBJ2-1; 7 nucleotides match TRBD2. With V trimmed by 1 base and J by 6 bases, 9 bases remained unmatched. This CDR3 contains 16 residues. Per germline, CDR1 SGHNT and CDR2 YENEEA.

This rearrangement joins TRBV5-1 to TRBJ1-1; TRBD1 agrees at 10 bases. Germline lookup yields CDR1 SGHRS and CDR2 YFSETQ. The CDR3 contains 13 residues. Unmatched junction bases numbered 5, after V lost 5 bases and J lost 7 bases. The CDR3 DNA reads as TGCGCCAGCAGGGCCGGGACAGGGGATGAAGCTTTCTTT. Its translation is CASRAGTGDEAFF.

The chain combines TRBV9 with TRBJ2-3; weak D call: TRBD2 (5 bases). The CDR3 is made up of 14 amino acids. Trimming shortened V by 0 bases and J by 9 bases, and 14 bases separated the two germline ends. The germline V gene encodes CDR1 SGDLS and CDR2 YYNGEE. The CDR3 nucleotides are TGTGCCAGCAGCGTAGATTCTCGAGCGGCCACGCAGTATTTT. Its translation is CASSVDSRAATQYF.

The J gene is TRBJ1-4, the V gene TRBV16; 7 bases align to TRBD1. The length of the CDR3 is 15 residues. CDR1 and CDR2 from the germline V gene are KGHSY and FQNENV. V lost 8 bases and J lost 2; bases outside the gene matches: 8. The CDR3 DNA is TGTGCCAGCCCCCAAACGGACAGGACTAATGAAAAACTGTTTTTT. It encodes CASPQTDRTNEKLFF.

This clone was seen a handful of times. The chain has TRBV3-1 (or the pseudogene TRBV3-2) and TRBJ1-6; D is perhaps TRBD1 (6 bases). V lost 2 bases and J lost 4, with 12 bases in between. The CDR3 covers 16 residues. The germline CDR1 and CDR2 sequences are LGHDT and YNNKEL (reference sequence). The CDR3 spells CASSQSGGRYNSPLHF. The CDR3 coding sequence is TGTGCCAGCAGCCAAAGCGGGGGGCGGTATAATTCACCCCTCCACTTT.

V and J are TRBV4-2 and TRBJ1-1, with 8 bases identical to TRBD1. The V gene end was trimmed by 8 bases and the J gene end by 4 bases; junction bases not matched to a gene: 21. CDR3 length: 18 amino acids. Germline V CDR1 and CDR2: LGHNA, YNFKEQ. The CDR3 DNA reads TGTGCCAGCGGATCGGGCGGCGGGACAGGCGCTGGGGTCACTGAAGCTTTCTTT. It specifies CASGSGGGTGAGVTEAFF.

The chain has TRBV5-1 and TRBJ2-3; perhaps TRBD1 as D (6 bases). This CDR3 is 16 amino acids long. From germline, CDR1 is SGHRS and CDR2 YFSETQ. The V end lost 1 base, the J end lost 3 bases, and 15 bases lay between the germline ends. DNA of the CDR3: TGCGCCAGCAGCTTGACAAGAGGTACAGGGACAGATACGCAGTATTTT. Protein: CASSLTRGTGTDTQYF. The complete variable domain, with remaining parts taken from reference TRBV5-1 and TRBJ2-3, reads KAGVTQTPRYLIKTRGQQVTLSCSPISGHRSVSWYQQTPGQGLQFLFEYFSETQRNKGNFPGRFSGRQFSNSRSEMNVSTLELGDSALYLCASSLTRGTGTDTQYFGPGTRLTVL.

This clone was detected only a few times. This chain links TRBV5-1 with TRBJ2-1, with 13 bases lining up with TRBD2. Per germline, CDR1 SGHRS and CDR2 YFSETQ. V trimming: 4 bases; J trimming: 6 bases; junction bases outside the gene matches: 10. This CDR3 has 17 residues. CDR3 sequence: CASSLTSGRAVGNEQFF. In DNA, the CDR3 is TGCGCCAGCAGCCTTACTAGCGGGAGGGCCGTCGGCAATGAGCAGTTCTTC.

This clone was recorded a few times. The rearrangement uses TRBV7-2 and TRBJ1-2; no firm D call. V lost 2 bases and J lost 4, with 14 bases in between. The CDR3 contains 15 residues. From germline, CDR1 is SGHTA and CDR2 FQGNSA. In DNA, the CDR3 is TGTGCCAGCAGCTTAACGGATGGAGGCGGCTATGGCTACACCTTC. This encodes CASSLTDGGGYGYTF.

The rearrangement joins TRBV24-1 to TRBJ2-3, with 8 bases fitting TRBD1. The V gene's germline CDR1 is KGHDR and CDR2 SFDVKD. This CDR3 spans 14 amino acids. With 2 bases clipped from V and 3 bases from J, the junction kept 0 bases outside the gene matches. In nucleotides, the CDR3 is TGTGCCACCAGTGATTACAGGGGGACAGATACGCAGTATTTT. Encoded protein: CATSDYRGTDTQYF.

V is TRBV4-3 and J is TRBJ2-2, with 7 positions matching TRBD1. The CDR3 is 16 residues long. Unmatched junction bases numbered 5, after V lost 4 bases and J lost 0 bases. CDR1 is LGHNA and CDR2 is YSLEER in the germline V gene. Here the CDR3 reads CASSRDRVSNTGELFF. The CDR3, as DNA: TGCGCCAGCAGCCGAGACAGGGTTTCGAACACCGGGGAGCTGTTTTTT.

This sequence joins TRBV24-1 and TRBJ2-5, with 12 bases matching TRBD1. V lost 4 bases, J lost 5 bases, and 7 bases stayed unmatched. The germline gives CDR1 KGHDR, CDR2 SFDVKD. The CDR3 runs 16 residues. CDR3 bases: TGTGCCACCAGTGAGCCGGGACAGGGGGCCGCCGAGACCCAGTACTTC. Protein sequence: CATSEPGQGAAETQYF.